The 10 T cell receptor beta chains presented below share a single source sample, sequenced in a study of T cell repertoires in cytomegalovirus infection. TCRdb fed the reads into MiXCR, producing one record per CDR3 protein. This table holds roughly 990,000 distinct CDR3 sequences, about a third found once. These TCRs are of unknown antigen specificity. The sample in question was cultured CD8+ T cells from PBMCs, obtained from culture after CMV antigen stimulation. Receptors originate from a human donor in good health (CMV status not recorded). Some clones in this sample may be carry-over from other donors' samples.

In this sample, this clonotype turned up a few times. The rearrangement links TRBV7-9 to TRBJ1-5; D is unclear. CDR1 is SEHNR and CDR2 is FQNEAQ in the germline V gene (reference sequence). CDR3 length equals 14 residues. Trimming stripped 4 bases from V and 0 bases from J, with 7 bases between. CDR3 protein: CASSWSDSNQPQHF. DNA of the CDR3: TGTGCCAGCAGCTGGAGTGATAGCAATCAGCCCCAGCATTTT.

The rearrangement links TRBV6-5 to TRBJ1-3; D not certain. The germline CDR1 and CDR2 sequences are MNHEY and SVGAGI. V was cut by 6 bases and J by 2 bases, with 17 bases left in between. This CDR3 has 16 amino acids. The CDR3 protein is CASREHYPVPGNTIYF. CDR3 DNA: TGTGCCAGCAGGGAACATTACCCGGTCCCTGGAAACACCATATATTTT.

The V and J genes are TRBV10-2 and TRBJ2-7; D remains ambiguous. Trimming left V 5 bases short and J 4 bases short, with 12 bases between. This CDR3 is 13 amino acids long. The germline CDR1 and CDR2 sequences are WSHSY and SAAADI. CDR3 sequence (DNA): TGCGCCAGCAGTAACCGAAACCTGTACGAGCAGTACGTC. Its translation is CASSNRNLYEQYV.

Worth noting for this clonotype: Being one base from a much bigger clone, this may be a read error. The chain employs TRBV7-2 and TRBJ2-1; 7 bases fit TRBD2. In germline, CDR1 is SGHTA, CDR2 FQGNSA. The CDR3 extends over 12 amino acids. This CDR3 reads CANSPGGPEQFF. CDR3 nucleotide sequence: TGTGCCAACAGCCCGGGAGGACCTGAGCAGTTCTTC.

This clonotype was picked up many times. The genes are TRBV4-1 and TRBJ1-4; the D is unclear. V lost 0 bases to trimming and J lost 8 bases, with 4 bases between them. Germline values: CDR1 MGHRA, CDR2 YSYEKL. The CDR3 has 12 amino acids. CDR3 residues: CASSQDIEKLFF. The CDR3 DNA is TGCGCCAGCAGCCAAGATATAGAAAAACTGTTTTTT.

Of note for this clonotype: A much more abundant neighbour one base away suggests this may be a read error. No conserved phenylalanine or tryptophan ends this CDR3, so it is likely a read error. The J gene is TRBJ1-2, the V gene TRBV6-5; D is perhaps TRBD1 (6 bases). V shed 7 bases and J shed 4 bases, with 13 bases lying between them. CDR1 and CDR2 from the germline V gene are MNHEY and SVGAGI. This CDR3 region has 13 residues. CDR3 protein: CASTPTGSYGYTV. DNA for the CDR3: TGTGCCAGCACCCCGACAGGTTCCTATGGCTACACCGTC.

The J gene is TRBJ2-5, the V gene TRBV4-1; a possible D gene is TRBD1 (5 bases). The V and J ends lost 0 bases and 8 bases respectively, with 19 bases between them. There are 16 residues in the CDR3. CDR1 and CDR2 (germline): MGHRA, YSYEKL. Here the CDR3 reads CASSQDISGNRRTQYF. The CDR3 nucleotides are TGCGCCAGCAGCCAAGATATATCAGGCAACAGGAGAACCCAGTACTTC.

The chain couples TRBV12-3 or TRBV12-4 to TRBJ2-1; the D gene is possibly TRBD2 (5 bases). CDR3 size: 16 residues. V was trimmed by 5 bases and J by 0 bases, leaving 14 bases between them. This CDR3 is CASSNSGSSSYNEQFF. CDR3 nucleotides: TGTGCCAGCAGTAACAGCGGCTCAAGCTCCTACAATGAGCAGTTCTTC.

The table lists this clonotype with many counts. The chain links TRBV7-9 to TRBJ2-7; no firm D call. The CDR3 totals 12 residues. Germline CDR1 is SEHNR and CDR2 is FQNEAQ (reference sequence). DNA of the CDR3: TGTGCCAGCAGTTTAGCAGACTACGAGCAGTACGTC. Protein: CASSLADYEQYV.

The chain joins TRBV5-4 to TRBJ2-2; a weak D match, TRBD1 (7 bases). Trimming removed 10 bases at V and 2 bases at J, with 15 bases between. This CDR3 is 14 amino acids long. Germline V CDR1 and CDR2: SGHNT, YYREEE (reference sequence). For the CDR3, the DNA is TGTGCCGAGGGAGGACAGGACAACACCGGGGAGCTGTTTTTT. Its protein is CAEGGQDNTGELFF.